The 9 T cell receptor beta chains reported below all come from one sample, sequenced in a study of early T cells in non-severe SARS-CoV-2 infection. TCRdb independently ran MiXCR on the 5' RACE reads; one entry per CDR3 protein. Seen here are about 42,000 distinct CDR3 sequences, around 6.9% observed once, and the top ten hold approximately 4.5%. The source material was whole blood. The source of these receptors is an adult who was a healthcare worker with PCR-confirmed SARS-CoV-2 infection or an uninfected control (not recorded which).

A few counts support this clonotype. The chain combines TRBV29-1 with TRBJ1-1; the D gene is possibly TRBD1 (6 bases). The V gene lost 6 bases and the J gene lost 8 bases, with 10 bases spanning the gap. CDR1 and CDR2 (germline): SQVTM, ANQGSEA. The CDR3 has 10 amino acids. The CDR3: CSVVTGEAFF. CDR3 DNA sequence: TGCAGCGTAGTGACAGGAGAAGCTTTCTTT. The variable domain in full, with the rest retrieved from reference TRBV29-1 and TRBJ1-1, is SAVISQKPSRDICQRGTSLTIQCQVDSQVTMMFWYRQQPGQSLTLIATANQGSEATYESGFVIDKFPISRPNLTFSTLTVSNMSPEDSSIYLCSVVTGEAFFGQGTRLTVV.

This clonotype was observed at least ten times. The chain is built from TRBV29-1 and TRBJ1-6; a weak D match, TRBD1 (6 bases). The CDR3 contains 13 residues. The germline V and J ends were trimmed by 7 bases and 8 bases, with 15 bases remaining between them. Germline loops: CDR1 SQVTM, CDR2 ANQGSEA. CDR3 DNA sequence: TGCAGCGCGAGAACAGGGATGGATTCACCCCTCCACTTT. Its translation is CSARTGMDSPLHF.

The chain links TRBV5-1 to TRBJ1-3, with 8 bases aligning to TRBD1. Germline CDR1 is SGHRS and CDR2 is YFSETQ. V was clipped by 4 bases and J by 3 bases; unmatched bases: 6. The CDR3 runs to 15 residues. CDR3 nucleotide sequence: TGCGCCAGCAGCGAGGGACAGGCTCATGGAAACACCATATATTTT. It encodes CASSEGQAHGNTIYF.

The genes are TRBV7-2 and TRBJ2-6; D is uncertain. Per the germline V gene, CDR1 is SGHTA and CDR2 is FQGNSA. Trimming pared 5 bases from V and 2 bases from J, leaving 13 bases between. The CDR3 has 16 residues. CDR3 region: CASSLTGGAGANVLTF. In DNA form, the CDR3 reads TGTGCCAGCAGCCTCACGGGCGGTGCTGGGGCCAACGTCCTGACTTTC.

This clonotype came up a few times. The chain carries TRBV6-4 and TRBJ2-2; D is tentatively TRBD1 or TRBD2 (6 bases each). Germline lookup yields CDR1 MRHNA and CDR2 SNTAGT. CDR3 length: 18 amino acids. V was shortened by 0 bases and J by 3 bases, with 17 bases between the two germline ends. The CDR3 bases are TGTGCCAGCAGTGACTCATTTGAGGGGGGCCAGGACACCGGGGAGCTGTTTTTT. Protein sequence: CASSDSFEGGQDTGELFF.

As for this clonotype: Mismatch with germline at one junction end may stem from a read error. V and J are TRBV20-1 and TRBJ1-6, with D perhaps matching TRBD1 (6 bases). Germline V lookup: CDR1 DFQATT, CDR2 SNEGSKA (reference sequence). This CDR3 has 14 residues. For the CDR3, the DNA is TGCAGTGTTAGAGGGGAGGGGGATAATTCACCCCTCCACTTT. As protein: CSVRGEGDNSPLHF.

This clonotype appeared many times. The chain recombines TRBV20-1 with TRBJ2-1; D perhaps matches TRBD2 (6 bases). Between the trimmed V and J ends, which lost 2 bases and 10 bases, there was a span of 15 bases. CDR3 length: 13 amino acids. The V gene's germline CDR1 is DFQATT and CDR2 SNEGSKA (reference sequence). The CDR3 DNA reads as TGCAGTGCTAGACGGGACTTTCCACGGGAGCAGTTCTTC. Translated, it gives CSARRDFPREQFF.

The rearrangement uses TRBV5-6 and TRBJ2-1; no reliable D call. The germline V gene encodes CDR1 SGHDT and CDR2 YYEEEE. CDR3 length equals 16 residues. The V gene lost 4 bases and the J gene lost 2 bases, with 16 bases spanning the gap. The CDR3 loop is CASSLGVGLTYNEQFF. CDR3 in DNA: TGTGCCAGCAGCCTGGGCGTCGGCCTCACCTACAATGAGCAGTTCTTC.

The chain has TRBV11-2 and TRBJ2-5, with 7 bases aligning to TRBD2. V shed 5 bases and J 2 bases; nucleotides not matched to a gene: 8. The CDR3 consists of 15 residues. From germline, CDR1 is SGHAT and CDR2 FQNNGV. The CDR3 bases are TGTGCCAGCAGCCCAATCACTAGCGCTCAAGAGACCCAGTACTTC. Translating it yields CASSPITSAQETQYF.